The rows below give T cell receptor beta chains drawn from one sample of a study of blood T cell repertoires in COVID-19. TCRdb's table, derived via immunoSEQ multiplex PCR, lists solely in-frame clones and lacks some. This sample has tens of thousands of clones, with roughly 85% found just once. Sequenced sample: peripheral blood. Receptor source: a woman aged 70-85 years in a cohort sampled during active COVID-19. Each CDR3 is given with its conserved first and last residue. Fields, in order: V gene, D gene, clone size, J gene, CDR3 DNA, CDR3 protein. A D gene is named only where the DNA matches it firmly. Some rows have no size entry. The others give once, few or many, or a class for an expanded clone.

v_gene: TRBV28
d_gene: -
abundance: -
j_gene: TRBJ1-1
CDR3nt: TGTGCCAGTGTCGTCGCGGCTGAAGCTTTCTTT
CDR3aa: CASVVAAEAFF

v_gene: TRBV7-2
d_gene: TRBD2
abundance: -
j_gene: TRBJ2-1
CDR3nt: TGTGCCAGCAGCCCAATGCCTGCGGGAGGGAATGAGCAGTTCTTC
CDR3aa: CASSPMPAGGNEQFF

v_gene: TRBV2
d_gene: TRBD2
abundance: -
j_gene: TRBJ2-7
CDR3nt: TGTGCCAGCAGTGAAGCGGGAGGGTTTGGCGACGAGCAGTACTTC
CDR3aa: CASSEAGGFGDEQYF

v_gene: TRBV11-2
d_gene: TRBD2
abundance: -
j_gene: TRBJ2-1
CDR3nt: TGTGCCAGCAGCACCTGGACTAGCGGGAGGGCCGTGTACAATGAGCAGTTCTTC
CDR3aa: CASSTWTSGRAVYNEQFF

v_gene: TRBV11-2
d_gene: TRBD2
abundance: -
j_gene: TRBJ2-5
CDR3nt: TGTGCCAGCAGCTTATCTATAGCGGGAGGGCCGTGGGAGACCCAGTACTTC
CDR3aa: CASSLSIAGGPWETQYF

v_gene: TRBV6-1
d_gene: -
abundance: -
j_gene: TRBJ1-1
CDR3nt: TGTGCCAGCAGTGATATTGGGGGGAGGCGATCGCGGGCTTTCTTT
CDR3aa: CASSDIGGRRSRAFF

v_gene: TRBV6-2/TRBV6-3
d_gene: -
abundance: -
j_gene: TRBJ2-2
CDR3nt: TGTGCCAGCAGTTACCCCGTTCTCTACACCGGGGAGCTGTTTTTT
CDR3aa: CASSYPVLYTGELFF

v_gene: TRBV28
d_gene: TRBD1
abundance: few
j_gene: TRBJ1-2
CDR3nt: TGTGCCAGCAGTTTACCCGGACAGGGGGGAAACTATGGCTACACCTTC
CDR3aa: CASSLPGQGGNYGYTF

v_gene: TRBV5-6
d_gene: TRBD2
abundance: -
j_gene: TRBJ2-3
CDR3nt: TGTGCCAGCAGCTCGCCCGGGACTAGCGGCACAGATACGCAGTATTTT
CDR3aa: CASSSPGTSGTDTQYF

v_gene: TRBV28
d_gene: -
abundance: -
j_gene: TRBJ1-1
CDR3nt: TGTGCCAGCACGGCGACATCCCAGAACACTGAAGCTTTCTTT
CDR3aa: CASTATSQNTEAFF

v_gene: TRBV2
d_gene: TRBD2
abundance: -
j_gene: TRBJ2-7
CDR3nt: TGTGCCAGCAGGGAGATACTAGCGGGAGGGCCTCGGGCGTACTTC
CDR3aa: CASREILAGGPRAYF

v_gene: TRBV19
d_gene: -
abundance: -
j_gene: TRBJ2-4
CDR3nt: TGTGCCAGTAGTATAGATCCTTCGGGACTTACCGCCAAAAACATTCAGTACTTC
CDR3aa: CASSIDPSGLTAKNIQYF

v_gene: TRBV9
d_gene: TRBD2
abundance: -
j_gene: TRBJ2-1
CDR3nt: TGTGCCAGCAGCGAGACTAGCGGGAGCTACAATGAGCAGTTCTTC
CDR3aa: CASSETSGSYNEQFF

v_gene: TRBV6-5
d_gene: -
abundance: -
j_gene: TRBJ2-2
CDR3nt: TGTGCCAGCAGCTGGGAGTCGAACACCGGGGAGCTGTTTTTT
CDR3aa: CASSWESNTGELFF

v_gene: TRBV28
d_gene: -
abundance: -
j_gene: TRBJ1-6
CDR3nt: TGTGCCAGCATGAGGACAGTAGCCTATAATTCACCCCTCCACTTT
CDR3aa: CASMRTVAYNSPLHF

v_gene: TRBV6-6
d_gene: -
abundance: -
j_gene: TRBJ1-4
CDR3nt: TGTGCCAGCGAATCAGAACGTGAAAAACTGTTTTTT
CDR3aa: CASESEREKLFF

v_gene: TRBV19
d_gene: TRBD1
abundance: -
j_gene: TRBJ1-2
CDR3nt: TGTGCCAGTACTGGGACAGGGGGCAGCTATGGCTACACCTTC
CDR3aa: CASTGTGGSYGYTF

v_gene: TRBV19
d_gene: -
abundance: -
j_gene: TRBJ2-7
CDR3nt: TGTGCCAGTAGTCCCCGGACATGGAACTACGAGCAGTACTTC
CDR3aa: CASSPRTWNYEQYF

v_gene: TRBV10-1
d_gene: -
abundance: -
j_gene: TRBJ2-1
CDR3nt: TGCGCCAGCAGTGAGTCTAGTACTTACGGCAATGAGCAGTTCTTC
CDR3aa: CASSESSTYGNEQFF

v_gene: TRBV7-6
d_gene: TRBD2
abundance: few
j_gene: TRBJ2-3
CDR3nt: TGTGCCAGCAGCTTAGGGGCTAGCGGACCCACAGATACGCAGTATTTT
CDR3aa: CASSLGASGPTDTQYF